The 13 T cell receptor beta chains reported below all come from one sample, sequenced in a study of blood T cell repertoires in COVID-19. Some clones are missing from TCRdb's copy, which holds only in-frame ones; the method was immunoSEQ multiplex PCR. The table includes around 40,000 clones, around 74% detected once. The specimen sequenced was peripheral blood. The receptor set was obtained from a man between 65 and 85 years old with acute or convalescent COVID-19.

This clone was recorded only once. The rearrangement joins TRBV3-1 (or the pseudogene TRBV3-2) to TRBJ1-2, with TRBD1 matching 7 bases. The junction had 4 bases not matched to a gene; V was cut back by 2 bases and J by 4 bases. The CDR3 length is 14 residues. Germline V gives CDR1 LGHDT, CDR2 YNNKEL (reference sequence). CDR3 nucleotide sequence: TGTGCCAGCAGCCAATACGGACAGGTCTATGGCTACACCTTC. Amino acid sequence: CASSQYGQVYGYTF.

A single count supports this clone. The gene calls are TRBV12-3 or TRBV12-4 and TRBJ1-5; a possible D gene is TRBD1 (6 bases). V lost 2 bases and J 6 bases, leaving 8 bases between the germline ends. CDR3 length equals 13 residues. The CDR3 region has the DNA TGTGCCAGCAGTTTACAGGGGACTCAGCCCCAGCATTTT. This gives the protein CASSLQGTQPQHF.

This clone was detected only a few times. This rearrangement joins TRBV5-4 to TRBJ2-7; 7 nucleotides agree with TRBD2. The CDR3 has 13 residues. Germline V gene lookup returns CDR1 SGHNT and CDR2 YYREEE (reference sequence). V shed 2 bases and J 7 bases; nucleotides not matched to a gene: 6. This chain's CDR3 is CASSFAGVDEQYF. The CDR3 nucleotides read TGTGCCAGCAGCTTTGCGGGAGTAGATGAGCAGTACTTC.

The chain joins TRBV9 to TRBJ2-2; 8 bases line up with TRBD2. This CDR3 spans 16 amino acids. Per the germline V gene, CDR1 is SGDLS and CDR2 is YYNGEE. Losses at the gene ends were 2 bases for V and 2 bases for J; bases not matched to a gene: 5. The CDR3 coding sequence is TGTGCCAGCAGCGTGGGCGGGAGGCGAAACACCGGGGAGCTGTTTTTT. Amino acids: CASSVGGRRNTGELFF.

The chain recombines TRBV6-6 with TRBJ2-7; 8 bases are a match to TRBD1. The CDR3 consists of 14 residues. Germline V gives CDR1 MNHNY, CDR2 SVGAGI (reference sequence). V was clipped by 5 bases and J by 3 bases; unmatched bases: 6. Here the CDR3 reads CASSEGQVYYEQYF. Written as DNA, the CDR3 is TGTGCCAGCAGTGAGGGACAGGTCTACTACGAGCAGTACTTC.

This clone occurred many times. The chain couples TRBV19 to TRBJ1-5; D is unclear. Germline CDR1 reads LNHDA; CDR2 reads SQIVND (reference sequence). This CDR3 is 15 amino acids long. V was trimmed by 2 bases and J by 0 bases, leaving 8 bases between them. The CDR3 reads CASSISAGSNQPQHF. CDR3 nucleotides: TGTGCCAGTAGTATATCGGCGGGTAGCAATCAGCCCCAGCATTTT. The variable domain in full, with the rest retrieved from reference TRBV19 and TRBJ1-5, is DGGITQSPKYLFRKEGQNVTLSCEQNLNHDAMYWYRQDPGQGLRLIYYSQIVNDFQKGDIAEGYSVSREKKESFPLTVTSAQKNPTAFYLCASSISAGSNQPQHFGDGTRLSIL.

The chain recombines TRBV28 with TRBJ2-1, with D possibly matching TRBD2 (7 bases). This CDR3 spans 14 amino acids. CDR1 and CDR2 (germline): MDHEN, SYDVKM. With 4 bases removed from V and 7 bases from J, the gap between germline ends came to 14 bases. CDR3 loop: CASSSGGGSNEQFF. CDR3 nucleotides: TGTGCCAGCAGTTCCGGGGGCGGGAGTAATGAGCAGTTCTTC.

The chain recombines TRBV7-9 with TRBJ2-1; no clear D gene. The CDR3 length is 11 residues. CDR1 is SEHNR, CDR2 FQNEAQ, per germline (reference sequence). The ends were cut back, 4 bases at V and 8 bases at J, with 6 bases in the middle. In DNA, the CDR3 is TGTGCCAGCAGCTCCCAGGATGAGCAGTTCTTC. It yields the protein CASSSQDEQFF.

The gene calls are TRBV2 and TRBJ2-5; a weak D match, TRBD2 (5 bases). V lost 7 bases, J lost 4 bases, and 10 bases lay in between. The CDR3 has 12 amino acids. Germline CDR1 reads SNHLY; CDR2 reads FYNNEI. In DNA, the CDR3 is TGTGCCAGCACGGCGGGCCGAGAGACCCAGTACTTC. Its protein is CASTAGRETQYF. Together with reference TRBV2 and TRBJ2-5, the CDR3 gives the full variable domain: EPEVTQTPSHQVTQMGQEVILRCVPISNHLYFYWYRQILGQKVEFLVSFYNNEISEKSEIFDDQFSVERPDGSNFTLKIRSTKLEDSAMYFCASTAGRETQYFGPGTRLLVL.

V usage is TRBV3-1 (or the pseudogene TRBV3-2) and J usage is TRBJ1-2; a possible D gene is TRBD1 (5 bases). This CDR3 is built from 14 residues. In germline, CDR1 is LGHDT, CDR2 YNNKEL (reference sequence). V gave up 4 bases and J gave up 2 bases, with 11 bases separating them. Written as DNA, the CDR3 is TGTGCCAGCAGCCCGTGGCAGGGCAACTATGGCTACACCTTC. Residues: CASSPWQGNYGYTF.

The V and J genes are TRBV24-1 and TRBJ2-1; D remains unclear. Germline CDR1 and CDR2: KGHDR and SFDVKD. V was clipped by 3 bases and J by 6 bases, with 11 bases between them. CDR3 length equals 14 residues. The CDR3 bases are TGTGCCACCAGTGATACCGTGAGGTCCAATGAGCAGTTCTTC. It encodes CATSDTVRSNEQFF.

CDR3 sequence: CSVGSSGRSYEQYF. CDR3 DNA sequence: TGCAGCGTTGGATCTAGCGGGAGATCGTACGAGCAGTACTTC. The chain has TRBV29-1 and TRBJ2-7, with 10 bases matching TRBD2. V was pared by 4 bases and J by 4 bases, with 7 bases of the junction left unmatched. The CDR3 is made up of 14 amino acids. Germline V gene lookup returns CDR1 SQVTM and CDR2 ANQGSEA.

The genes are TRBV27 and TRBJ2-5; D remains unclear. CDR3 size: 15 residues. V lost 2 bases and J lost 7, with 17 bases in between. The germline V gene encodes CDR1 MNHEY and CDR2 SMNVEV (reference sequence). CDR3: CASSLSQAPSVTQYF. The CDR3 region has the DNA TGTGCCAGCAGTTTAAGCCAGGCCCCGTCGGTGACCCAGTACTTC.